The clone carrying this TCR beta chain has just a few counts. Its target is unknown. The data stem from a study of T cells in Graves' hyperthyroidism and ophthalmopathy. Trimming at V came to 4 bases and at J to 0 bases, leaving 4 bases not matched to a gene. Germline loops: CDR1 DFQATT, CDR2 SNEGSKA (reference sequence). The CDR3 loop spans 14 amino acids. Uncontrolled infection, other autoimmune disease, pregnancy and lactation each barred patients from inclusion. RNA transcripts provided the source from which TCR beta CDR3 regions were amplified. During a first-round RT-PCR of the TCR CDR3, the HTBI primer set was used. One entry per CDR3 protein, called by TCRdb with MiXCR from the multiplex PCR reads. The sample lists about 640,000 distinct CDR3 sequences; less than 25% were seen once. Study outcomes and limitations: Through a model of 13 V-J features, ophthalmopathy was separated from stable hyperthyroidism. Most thyroid clonotypes expanded above 0.001 were also detected in blood.

Specimen: blood. This chain links TRBV20-1 with TRBJ1-2; TRBD1 agrees at 8 bases. The receptor was isolated from a man aged 25 to 40 with Graves' ophthalmopathy. CDR3 nucleotide sequence: TGCAGTGCTATAAGGACAGGGCCTAACTATGGCTACACCTTC. This translates into CSAIRTGPNYGYTF.